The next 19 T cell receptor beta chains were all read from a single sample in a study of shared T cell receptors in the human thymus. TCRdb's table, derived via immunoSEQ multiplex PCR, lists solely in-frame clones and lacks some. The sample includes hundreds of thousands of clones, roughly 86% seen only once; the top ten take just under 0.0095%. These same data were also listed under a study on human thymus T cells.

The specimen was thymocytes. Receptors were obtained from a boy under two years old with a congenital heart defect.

DNA of the CDR3: TGTGCCAGCAGCTTAGACCCTGGCCCCTACAATGAGCAGTTCTTC. Protein product: CASSLDPGPYNEQFF. J is TRBJ2-1 and V is TRBV11-3; D is ambiguous. Germline V gene data show CDR1 as SGHNT and CDR2 as YENEEA. V was cut by 0 bases and J by 2 bases, with 8 bases left in between. The CDR3 consists of 15 residues.

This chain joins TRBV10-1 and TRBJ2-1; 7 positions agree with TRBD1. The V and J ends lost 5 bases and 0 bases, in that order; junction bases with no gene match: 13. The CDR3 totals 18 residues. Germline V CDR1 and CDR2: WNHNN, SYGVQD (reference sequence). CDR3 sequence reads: CASSPRTGPLHSYNEQFF. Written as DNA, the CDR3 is TGCGCCAGCAGTCCTCGGACAGGTCCGTTGCACTCCTACAATGAGCAGTTCTTC.

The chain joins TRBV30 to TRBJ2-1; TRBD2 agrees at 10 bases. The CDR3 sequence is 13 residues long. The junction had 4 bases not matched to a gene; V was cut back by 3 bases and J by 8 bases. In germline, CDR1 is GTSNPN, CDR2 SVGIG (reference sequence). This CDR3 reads CAWRLAGIYEQFF. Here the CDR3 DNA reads TGTGCCTGGAGACTAGCGGGAATCTATGAGCAGTTCTTC.

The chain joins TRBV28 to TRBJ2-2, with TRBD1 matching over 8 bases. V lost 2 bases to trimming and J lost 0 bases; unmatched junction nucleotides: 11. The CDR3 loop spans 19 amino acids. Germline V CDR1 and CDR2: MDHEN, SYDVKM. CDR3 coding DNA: TGTGCCAGCAGTTTAGGTTTAGGCAGGGGGCTCGCGAACACCGGGGAGCTGTTTTTT. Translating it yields CASSLGLGRGLANTGELFF.

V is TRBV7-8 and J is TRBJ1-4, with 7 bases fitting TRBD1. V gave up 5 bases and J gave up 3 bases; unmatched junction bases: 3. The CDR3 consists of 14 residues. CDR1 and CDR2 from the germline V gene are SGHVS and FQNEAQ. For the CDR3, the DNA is TGTGCCAGCAGCCCGGGACAGTCTAATGAAAAACTGTTTTTT. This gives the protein CASSPGQSNEKLFF.

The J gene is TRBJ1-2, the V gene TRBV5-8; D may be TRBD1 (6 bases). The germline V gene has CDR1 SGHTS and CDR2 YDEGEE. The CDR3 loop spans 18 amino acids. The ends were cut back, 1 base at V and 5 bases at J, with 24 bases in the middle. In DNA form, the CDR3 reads TGTGCCAGCAGCTTGTTGGGGCAGACAGGAAACGGATTTTATGGCTACACCTTC. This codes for CASSLLGQTGNGFYGYTF.

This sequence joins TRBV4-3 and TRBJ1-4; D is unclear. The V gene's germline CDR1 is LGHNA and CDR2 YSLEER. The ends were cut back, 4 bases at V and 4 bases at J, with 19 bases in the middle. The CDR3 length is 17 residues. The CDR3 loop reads CASSPGRGAGGNEKLFF. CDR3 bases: TGCGCCAGCAGCCCCGGTCGCGGCGCGGGAGGTAATGAAAAACTGTTTTTT.

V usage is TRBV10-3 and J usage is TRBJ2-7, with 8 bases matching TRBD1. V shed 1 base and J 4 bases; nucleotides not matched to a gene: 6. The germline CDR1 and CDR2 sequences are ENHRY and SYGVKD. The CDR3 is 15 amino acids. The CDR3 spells CAISEYTGGVYEQYF. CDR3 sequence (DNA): TGTGCCATCAGTGAGTATACAGGGGGAGTGTACGAGCAGTACTTC.

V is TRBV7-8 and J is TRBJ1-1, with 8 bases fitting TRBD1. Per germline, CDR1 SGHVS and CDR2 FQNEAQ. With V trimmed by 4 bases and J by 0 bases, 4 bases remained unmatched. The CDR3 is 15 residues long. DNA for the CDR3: TGTGCCAGCAGCTCCCCGACAGGGGTGAACACTGAAGCTTTCTTT. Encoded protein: CASSSPTGVNTEAFF.

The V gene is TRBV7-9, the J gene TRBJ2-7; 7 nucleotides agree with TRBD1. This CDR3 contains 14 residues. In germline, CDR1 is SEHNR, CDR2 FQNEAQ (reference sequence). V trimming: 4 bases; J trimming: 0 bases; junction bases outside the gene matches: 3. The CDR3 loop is CASSYGTASYEQYF. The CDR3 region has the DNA TGTGCCAGCAGCTATGGGACAGCCTCCTACGAGCAGTACTTC. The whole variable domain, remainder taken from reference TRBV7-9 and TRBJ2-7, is DTGVSQNPRHKITKRGQNVTFRCDPISEHNRLYWYRQTLGQGPEFLTYFQNEAQLEKSRLLSDRFSAERPKGSFSTLEIQRTEQGDSAMYLCASSYGTASYEQYFGPGTRLTVT.

For the CDR3, the DNA is TGTGCCAGTAGTTACTCTGGGGCCAACGTCCTGACTTTC. This translates into CASSYSGANVLTF. The chain employs TRBV19 and TRBJ2-6; unclear D gene. CDR3 length equals 13 residues. The germline V gene has CDR1 LNHDA and CDR2 SQIVND (reference sequence). Trimming stripped 5 bases from V and 0 bases from J, with 2 bases between.

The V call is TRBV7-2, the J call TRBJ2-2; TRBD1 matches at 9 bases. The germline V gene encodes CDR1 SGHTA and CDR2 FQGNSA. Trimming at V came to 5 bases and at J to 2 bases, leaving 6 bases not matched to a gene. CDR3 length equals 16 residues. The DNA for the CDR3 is TGTGCCAGCAGCCCACAGGGGGCGGTCAACACCGGGGAGCTGTTTTTT. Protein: CASSPQGAVNTGELFF.

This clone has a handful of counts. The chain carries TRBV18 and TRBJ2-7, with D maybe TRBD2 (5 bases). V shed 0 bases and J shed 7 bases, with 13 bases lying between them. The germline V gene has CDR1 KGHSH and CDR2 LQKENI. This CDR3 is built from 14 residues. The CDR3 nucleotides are TGTGCCAGCTCACCACCGAGACTATTGGGTGAGCAGTACTTC. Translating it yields CASSPPRLLGEQYF.

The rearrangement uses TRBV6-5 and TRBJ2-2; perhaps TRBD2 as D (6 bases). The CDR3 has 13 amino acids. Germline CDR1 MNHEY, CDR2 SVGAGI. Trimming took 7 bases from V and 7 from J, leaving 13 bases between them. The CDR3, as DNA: TGTGCCAGCATGTTATTGGGGGGCGGGGAGCTGTTTTTT. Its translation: CASMLLGGGELFF.

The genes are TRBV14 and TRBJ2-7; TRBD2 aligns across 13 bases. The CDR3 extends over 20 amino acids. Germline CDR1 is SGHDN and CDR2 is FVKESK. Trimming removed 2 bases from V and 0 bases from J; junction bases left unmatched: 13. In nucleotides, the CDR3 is TGTGCCAGCAGCCAACCACCGGGACTAGCGGGACCTGGAGGCTCCTACGAGCAGTACTTC. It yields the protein CASSQPPGLAGPGGSYEQYF.

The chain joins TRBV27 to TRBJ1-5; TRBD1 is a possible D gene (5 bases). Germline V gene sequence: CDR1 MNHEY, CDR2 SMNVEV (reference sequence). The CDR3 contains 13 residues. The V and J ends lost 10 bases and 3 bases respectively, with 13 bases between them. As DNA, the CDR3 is TGTGCCACCGCGGGGGGATACAATCAGCCCCAGCATTTT. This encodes CATAGGYNQPQHF.

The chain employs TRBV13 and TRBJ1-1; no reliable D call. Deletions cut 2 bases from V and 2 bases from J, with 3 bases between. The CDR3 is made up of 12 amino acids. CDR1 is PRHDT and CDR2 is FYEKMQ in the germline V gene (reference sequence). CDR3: CASSLLNTEAFF. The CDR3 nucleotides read TGTGCCAGCAGCTTATTAAACACTGAAGCTTTCTTT.

The CDR3 reads CASSRTSGNTGELFF. CDR3 bases: TGTGCCAGTAGTCGGACTAGCGGTAACACCGGGGAGCTGTTTTTT. This chain links TRBV19 with TRBJ2-2; the match to TRBD2 covers 10 bases. Germline V CDR1 and CDR2: LNHDA, SQIVND (reference sequence). V lost 5 bases, J lost 2 bases, and 2 bases stayed unmatched. The CDR3 runs 15 residues.

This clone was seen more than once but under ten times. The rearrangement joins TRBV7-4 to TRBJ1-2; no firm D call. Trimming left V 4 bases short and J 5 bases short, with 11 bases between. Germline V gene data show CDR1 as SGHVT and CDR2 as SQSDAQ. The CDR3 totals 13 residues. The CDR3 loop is CASSSHKLYGYTF. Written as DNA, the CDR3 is TGTGCCAGCAGCTCTCACAAGTTGTATGGCTACACCTTC. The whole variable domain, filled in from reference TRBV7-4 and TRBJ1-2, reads GAGVSQSPRYKVAKRGRDVALRCDSISGHVTLYWYRQTLGQGSEVLTYSQSDAQRDKSGRPSGRFSAERPERSVSTLKIQRTEQGDSAVYLCASSSHKLYGYTFGSGTRLTVV.